Presented here are 19 T cell receptor beta chains from one specimen sequenced in a study of early T cells in non-severe SARS-CoV-2 infection (dated by TCRdb to the early 2020s). The method was 5' RACE. Sequencing instrument: NextSeq 500. TCRdb cleaned the public reads at Q25 with fastp, built clones with MiXCR and kept in-frame beta chains. Rows are combined by CDR3 protein, so each entry shows the most common genes and DNA. The sample table lists around 30,000 distinct CDR3 sequences, about 6% of them with a count of one. The ten largest clones take up 7.6% of the sample. Material: whole blood. These receptors all come from an adult who was a healthcare worker with PCR-confirmed SARS-CoV-2 infection or an uninfected control (not recorded which).

This clonotype was detected many times. V and J are TRBV7-2 and TRBJ1-5, with D unclear. The CDR3 has 13 residues. CDR1 is SGHTA, CDR2 FQGNSA, per germline. V lost 5 bases and J 0 bases, leaving 5 bases between the germline ends. CDR3 region: CASSPASNQPQHF. CDR3 nucleotides: TGTGCCAGCAGCCCCGCTAGCAATCAGCCCCAGCATTTT.

This clonotype showed up many times. This chain connects TRBV7-2 to TRBJ2-3; D possibly corresponds to TRBD2 (6 bases). The CDR3 length is 16 residues. Trimming removed 1 base at V and 7 bases at J, with 18 bases between. Germline CDR1 reads SGHTA; CDR2 reads FQGNSA. Here the CDR3 reads CASSLVGVTRENTQYF. DNA of the CDR3: TGTGCCAGCAGCTTAGTGGGGGTGACCCGGGAGAATACGCAGTATTTT.

The sample holds many counts of this clonotype. J is TRBJ1-6 and V is TRBV28; a weak D match, TRBD1 (6 bases). Germline V CDR1 and CDR2: MDHEN, SYDVKM. This CDR3 contains 15 residues. The V gene lost 2 bases and the J gene lost 5 bases, with 10 bases spanning the gap. Here the CDR3 reads CASSLPGGNNSPLHF. Here the CDR3 DNA reads TGTGCCAGCAGTTTACCGGGGGGCAATAATTCACCCCTCCACTTT. The variable domain in full, with the rest retrieved from reference TRBV28 and TRBJ1-6, is DVKVTQSSRYLVKRTGEKVFLECVQDMDHENMFWYRQDPGLGLRLIYFSYDVKMKEKGDIPEGYSVSREKKERFSLILESASTNQTSMYLCASSLPGGNNSPLHFGNGTRLTVT.

The chain couples TRBV20-1 to TRBJ2-3; 9 bases fit TRBD2. Trimming removed 0 bases from V and 5 bases from J; junction bases left unmatched: 9. This CDR3 is built from 16 residues. Germline assignment: CDR1 DFQATT and CDR2 SNEGSKA (reference sequence). This CDR3 reads CSARDSGGGALDTQYF. CDR3 DNA: TGCAGTGCTAGAGATTCAGGCGGGGGGGCCTTAGATACGCAGTATTTT.

This clonotype was detected a few times. The gene calls are TRBV30 and TRBJ2-1; 9 bases are shared with TRBD2. V was clipped by 3 bases and J by 10 bases; unmatched bases: 7. Germline-derived CDR1 and CDR2 are GTSNPN and SVGIG (reference sequence). The CDR3 spans 13 residues. CDR3 DNA sequence: TGTGCCTGGAGCTGGCGGGGGGGCTCCGAGCAGTTCTTC. It codes for CAWSWRGGSEQFF.

This clonotype was picked up many times. CDR3: CSASSLAGGTDTQYF. The CDR3 DNA is TGCAGTGCTAGCAGCCTAGCGGGGGGCACAGATACGCAGTATTTT. The chain recombines TRBV20-1 with TRBJ2-3; 10 nucleotides match TRBD2. The CDR3 is 15 amino acids. V lost 3 bases and J lost 1; bases outside the gene matches: 4. Germline values: CDR1 DFQATT, CDR2 SNEGSKA (reference sequence).

The chain uses TRBV10-2 and TRBJ2-2; D unclear. The V gene lost 6 bases and the J gene lost 1 base, with 9 bases spanning the gap. The CDR3 covers 14 residues. Germline V CDR1 and CDR2: WSHSY, SAAADI. Here the CDR3 DNA reads TGCGCCAGCAGACAGCGCGAGAACACCGGGGAGCTGTTTTTT. It translates to CASRQRENTGELFF.

There are many counts of this clonotype. The chain combines TRBV20-1 with TRBJ2-7; maybe TRBD2 (6 bases). The CDR3 length is 15 residues. The germline V gene encodes CDR1 DFQATT and CDR2 SNEGSKA (reference sequence). The germline V and J ends were trimmed by 0 bases and 3 bases, with 15 bases remaining between them. The CDR3 loop reads CSARDRTAGIYEQYF. CDR3 coding DNA: TGCAGTGCTAGAGATCGCACGGCGGGGATCTACGAGCAGTACTTC.

Many counts were recorded for this clonotype. This rearrangement joins TRBV28 to TRBJ1-2, with D possibly matching TRBD1 (5 bases). This CDR3 is built from 14 residues. The V gene lost 5 bases and the J gene lost 3 bases, with 13 bases spanning the gap. Germline assignment: CDR1 MDHEN and CDR2 SYDVKM. The CDR3 spells CASSQGTQYYGYTF. CDR3 in DNA: TGTGCCAGCAGTCAAGGGACCCAATACTATGGCTACACCTTC.

This clonotype appeared many times. The chain links TRBV7-3 to TRBJ2-3; 8 positions match TRBD1. The CDR3 sequence is 15 residues long. Trimming removed 1 base from V and 3 bases from J; junction bases left unmatched: 3. Germline V CDR1 and CDR2: SGHTA, FQGTGA. The CDR3 region is CASSLSGQGTDTQYF. The DNA for the CDR3 is TGTGCCAGCAGCTTAAGCGGACAGGGAACAGATACGCAGTATTTT.

This clonotype was seen at least ten times. V and J are TRBV7-9 and TRBJ2-3, with D tentatively TRBD1 or TRBD2 (5 bases each). The CDR3 covers 14 residues. Germline CDR1 is SEHNR and CDR2 is FQNEAQ (reference sequence). V was trimmed by 4 bases and J by 2 bases, leaving 10 bases between them. The CDR3 DNA sequence: TGTGCCAGCAGCTCGGGGCCGCTCACAGATACGCAGTATTTT. Translation gives CASSSGPLTDTQYF. Combining the CDR3 with reference TRBV7-9 and TRBJ2-3 gives the whole variable domain DTGVSQNPRHKITKRGQNVTFRCDPISEHNRLYWYRQTLGQGPEFLTYFQNEAQLEKSRLLSDRFSAERPKGSFSTLEIQRTEQGDSAMYLCASSSGPLTDTQYFGPGTRLTVL.

The chain joins TRBV10-3 to TRBJ2-7; no definite D call. The ends were cut back, 3 bases at V and 0 bases at J, with 6 bases in the middle. The germline V gene has CDR1 ENHRY and CDR2 SYGVKD. The CDR3 length is 13 residues. The CDR3 region is CAISEGFSYEQYF. DNA of the CDR3: TGTGCCATCAGTGAAGGATTCTCCTACGAGCAGTACTTC.

In its sample, this clonotype was seen many times. The chain carries TRBV4-2 and TRBJ2-7; 10 bases fit TRBD1. Losses at the gene ends were 1 base for V and 6 bases for J; bases not matched to a gene: 6. Germline V gene data show CDR1 as LGHNA and CDR2 as YNFKEQ. This CDR3 is 15 amino acids long. CDR3 in DNA: TGTGCCAGCAGCCAAGGGGGACAGGGGACGGGCGAGCAGTACTTC. It is translated as CASSQGGQGTGEQYF.

This clonotype showed up many times. The chain employs TRBV9 and TRBJ1-6; D is undetermined. Germline values: CDR1 SGDLS, CDR2 YYNGEE. Trimming removed 0 bases from V and 7 bases from J, with 5 bases in between. The CDR3 spans 13 residues. CDR3 in amino acids: CASSVDPNSPLHF. The CDR3 DNA follows: TGTGCCAGCAGCGTAGACCCCAATTCACCCCTCCACTTT.

This chain links TRBV30 with TRBJ2-7; D call uncertain. Trimming removed 5 bases from V and 6 bases from J, with 20 bases in between. Per germline, CDR1 GTSNPN and CDR2 SVGIG (reference sequence). The CDR3 runs to 14 residues. CDR3 sequence (DNA): TGTGCCTGGGAAGATCAAGCCATTTCGGGCGAGCAGTACTTC. As protein: CAWEDQAISGEQYF.

This clonotype came up a few times. The chain joins TRBV7-8 to TRBJ1-1, with D unclear. The germline V gene encodes CDR1 SGHVS and CDR2 FQNEAQ. The CDR3 has 15 residues. V lost 2 bases and J lost 2, with 12 bases in between. CDR3 loop: CASSLSFGVNTEAFF. The CDR3 region has the DNA TGTGCCAGCAGCTTATCTTTCGGAGTAAACACTGAAGCTTTCTTT.

This clonotype has a count of ten or more. This chain uses TRBV7-2 with TRBJ2-3; D is possibly TRBD2 (6 bases). Per the germline V gene, CDR1 is SGHTA and CDR2 is FQGNSA. Trimming removed 1 base from V and 6 bases from J, with 17 bases in between. CDR3 length equals 16 residues. CDR3 in DNA: TGTGCCAGCAGCTTAGTGGGACGGGGGACCCCCGATACGCAGTATTTT. Encoded protein: CASSLVGRGTPDTQYF.

The table lists this clonotype with many counts. The V gene is TRBV10-3, the J gene TRBJ2-3; D unresolved. The V end was cut by 3 bases, the J end by 0 bases, with 7 bases between. The CDR3 runs 14 residues. Germline V gene lookup returns CDR1 ENHRY and CDR2 SYGVKD. Here the CDR3 reads CAISEQKSTDTQYF. CDR3 coding DNA: TGTGCCATCAGTGAACAGAAAAGCACAGATACGCAGTATTTT.

There are many counts of this clonotype. This sequence joins TRBV20-1 and TRBJ2-1, with TRBD1 as a possible D gene (5 bases). Germline CDR1 DFQATT, CDR2 SNEGSKA (reference sequence). The CDR3 spans 14 residues. V shed 6 bases and J shed 8 bases, with 20 bases lying between them. CDR3 sequence reads: CSAEARDSYDEQFF. In DNA form, the CDR3 reads TGCAGTGCCGAGGCCAGGGATTCGTACGATGAGCAGTTCTTC.